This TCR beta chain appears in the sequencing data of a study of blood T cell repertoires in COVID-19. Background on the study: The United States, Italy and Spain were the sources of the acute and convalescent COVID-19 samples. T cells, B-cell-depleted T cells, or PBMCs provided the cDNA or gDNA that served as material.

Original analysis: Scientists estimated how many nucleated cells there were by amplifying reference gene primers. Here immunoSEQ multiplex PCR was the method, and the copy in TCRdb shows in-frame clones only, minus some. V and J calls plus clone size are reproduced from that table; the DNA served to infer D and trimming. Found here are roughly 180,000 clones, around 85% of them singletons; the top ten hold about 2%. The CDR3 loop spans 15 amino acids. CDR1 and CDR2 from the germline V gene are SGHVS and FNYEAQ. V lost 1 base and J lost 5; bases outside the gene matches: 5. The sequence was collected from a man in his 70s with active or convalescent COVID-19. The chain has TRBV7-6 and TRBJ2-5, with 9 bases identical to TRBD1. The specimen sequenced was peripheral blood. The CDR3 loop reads CASSLGGTGLETQYF. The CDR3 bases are TGTGCCAGCAGCTTAGGCGGGACAGGGTTGGAGACCCAGTACTTC.